The rows below give T cell receptor beta chains drawn from one sample of a study of regulatory T cells in long-lasting Graves disease. TCRdb re-analysed the multiplex PCR reads in MiXCR, keeping a single row per CDR3 protein. The table has 420,000 or so distinct CDR3 sequences, roughly 17% seen once. The data also belong to a second study, concerning T cells in Graves' hyperthyroidism and ophthalmopathy.

The sequencing used peripheral blood mononuclear cells (PBMCs), collected at new diagnosis, from a patient treated with antithyroid drugs. The receptors were sampled from a woman aged 18-29 years with Graves disease. Each CDR3 is given with its conserved first and last residue. The D gene is left open where the match is weak. The size entry is marked missing in some rows and otherwise reads once, few, many or a size class.

d_call,v_call,clone_size,j_call,cdr3_aa,cdr3_nt
NA,TRBV6-5,NA,TRBJ2-1,CASSYGGGYEQFF,TGTGCCAGCAGTTACGGGGGTGGTTATGAGCAGTTCTTC
TRBD1,TRBV4-1,many,TRBJ2-7,CASSQGAGGGYEQYF,TGCGCCAGCAGCCAAGGGGCAGGGGGCGGGTACGAGCAGTACTTC
TRBD2,TRBV11-2,many,TRBJ2-4,CASSRLAGSSDIQYF,TGTGCCAGCAGCAGACTAGCGGGAAGTAGTGACATTCAGTACTTC
TRBD1,TRBV2,many,TRBJ1-1,CASRTGQGASTEAFF,TGTGCCAGCAGGACGGGGCAGGGGGCCAGCACTGAAGCTTTCTTT
NA,TRBV7-9,few,TRBJ1-2,CASSTTLLSGAFNYGYTF,TGTGCCAGCAGCACCACTCTACTTTCAGGGGCCTTTAACTATGGCTACACCTTC
NA,TRBV9,NA,TRBJ2-1,CASSVSQFNEQFF,TGTGCCAGCAGCGTAAGTCAGTTCAATGAGCAGTTCTTC
NA,TRBV28,many,TRBJ2-1,CASSPEGGSYNEQFF,TGTGCCAGCAGTCCCGAGGGGGGATCCTACAATGAGCAGTTCTTC
NA,TRBV5-1,few,TRBJ1-2,CASSSRSATNYGYTF,TGCGCCAGCAGCTCCCGATCGGCTACTAACTATGGCTACACCTTC
TRBD2,TRBV9,NA,TRBJ2-2,CASSVVLAGVGVNTGELFF,TGTGCCAGCAGCGTAGTACTAGCGGGAGTAGGGGTGAACACCGGGGAGCTGTTTTTT
NA,TRBV7-9,many,TRBJ2-7,CASSLQNYEQYF,TGTGCCAGCAGCTTACAGAATTACGAGCAGTACTTC
NA,TRBV10-3,many,TRBJ2-3,CAISSTPSTDTQYF,TGTGCCATCAGCTCAACTCCTAGCACAGATACGCAGTATTTT
NA,TRBV19,NA,TRBJ1-1,CASSIGVMNTEAFF,TGTGCCAGTAGTATTGGGGTTATGAACACTGAAGCTTTCTTT
TRBD1,TRBV2,NA,TRBJ1-5,CASKQHGTGGQPQHF,TGTGCCAGCAAACAACACGGGACAGGGGGTCAGCCCCAGCATTTT
TRBD2,TRBV11-2,once,TRBJ2-2,CASSLSPAGAAGGAGELFF,TGTGCCAGCAGCTTATCTCCAGCCGGAGCGGCGGGAGGGGCCGGGGAGCTGTTTTTT
TRBD2,TRBV28,many,TRBJ2-3,CASSLYLGLAGGSDTQYF,TGTGCCAGCAGTTTATATCTAGGACTAGCGGGAGGATCAGATACGCAGTATTTT
TRBD1,TRBV12-3/TRBV12-4,once,TRBJ1-2,CASRAGTGVDYGYTF,TGTGCCAGCAGGGCCGGGACAGGGGTTGACTATGGCTACACCTTC